This is a list of T cell receptor beta chains from one sample in a study of blood T cell repertoires in COVID-19. TCRdb's copy holds only in-frame clones and misses some; the assay was immunoSEQ multiplex PCR. The sample holds over 20,000 clones, approximately 92% seen once. Sequencing input: peripheral blood. The receptors shown here come from a man aged 70 or older with active COVID-19. Both conserved end residues are trimmed from each CDR3.

j_call: TRBJ1-2
v_call: TRBV3-1/TRBV3-2
cdr3_aa: ASSQDGQLYGYT

j_call: TRBJ1-1
v_call: TRBV6-1
cdr3_aa: ASSDPLLEAF

j_call: TRBJ2-7
v_call: TRBV19
cdr3_aa: ASSIGQSYEQY

j_call: TRBJ2-2
v_call: TRBV18
cdr3_aa: ASSPRASKVTGELF

j_call: TRBJ2-1
v_call: TRBV11-3
cdr3_aa: ASSPGTSGSSYNEQF

j_call: TRBJ1-4
v_call: TRBV7-8
cdr3_aa: ASKGGTGGGVTNEKLF

j_call: TRBJ1-2
v_call: TRBV15
cdr3_aa: ATSGLTGSYGYT

j_call: TRBJ1-1
v_call: TRBV7-2
cdr3_aa: ASSGRPAITEAF

j_call: TRBJ2-7
v_call: TRBV7-2
cdr3_aa: ASSPSSYEQY

j_call: TRBJ2-7
v_call: TRBV3-1/TRBV3-2
cdr3_aa: ASSQRQASSYEQY

j_call: TRBJ1-4
v_call: TRBV27
cdr3_aa: ATRSGAAGEKLF

j_call: TRBJ1-3
v_call: TRBV6-5
cdr3_aa: ASSLQGAYGNTIY

j_call: TRBJ2-2
v_call: TRBV4-2
cdr3_aa: ASSYATWGGANTGELF

j_call: TRBJ1-2
v_call: TRBV6-4
cdr3_aa: ASRRGQGNNYGYT

j_call: TRBJ1-3
v_call: TRBV11-2
cdr3_aa: ASTSPTAGNTIY

j_call: TRBJ1-2
v_call: TRBV3-1/TRBV3-2
cdr3_aa: ASSLHRDGYT

j_call: TRBJ2-7
v_call: TRBV2
cdr3_aa: ASTPAEARSYEQY

j_call: TRBJ2-2
v_call: TRBV7-2
cdr3_aa: ASSFTAGGTNTGELF

j_call: TRBJ1-6
v_call: TRBV6-5
cdr3_aa: ASSRTASVPLH

j_call: TRBJ1-1
v_call: TRBV18
cdr3_aa: ASSPAAAVNTEAF

j_call: TRBJ2-5
v_call: TRBV9
cdr3_aa: ASSGSGTSEETQY

j_call: TRBJ2-1
v_call: TRBV4-1
cdr3_aa: ASSQEGTVNNEQF